This T cell receptor (beta chain) was retrieved from a study of human T cells and chemical hapten exposure. About the study: Slight differences in pooled library volume were the main source of varying TCR yields across samples.

Overall study results and limits: Once DPC sensitization occurred, TCRs above 1 in 1000 frequency showed no change.

This clonotype was picked up one time. Its antigen remains unknown. Each cDNA molecule in the library carried unique molecular identifiers. Under the authors' procedure: The number of TCRs in each sample had a median of approximately 95,000 and spanned roughly 23,224 to 750,000. MiXCR, applied by TCRdb to the reads, yields one record per CDR3 protein. The V and J calls come from TCRdb's annotation, not from the publication. The table records roughly 120,000 distinct CDR3 sequences, roughly 8.5% of them present only once. Total RNA extraction was carried out from unfractionated whole blood. The length of the CDR3 is 10 residues.

The clonotype originates from a human donor in good health. Some clones in this sample may be carry-over from other donors' samples. This chain connects TRBV21-1 to TRBJ2-3; the D segment call TRBD1 is taken from the table without a DNA check. TRBV21-1 is reported as a pseudogene. The sample comprised whole blood. The CDR3 sequence: CARGAYTRYF. CDR3 coding DNA: TGTGCCAGGGGGGCTTATACGCGGTATTTT.